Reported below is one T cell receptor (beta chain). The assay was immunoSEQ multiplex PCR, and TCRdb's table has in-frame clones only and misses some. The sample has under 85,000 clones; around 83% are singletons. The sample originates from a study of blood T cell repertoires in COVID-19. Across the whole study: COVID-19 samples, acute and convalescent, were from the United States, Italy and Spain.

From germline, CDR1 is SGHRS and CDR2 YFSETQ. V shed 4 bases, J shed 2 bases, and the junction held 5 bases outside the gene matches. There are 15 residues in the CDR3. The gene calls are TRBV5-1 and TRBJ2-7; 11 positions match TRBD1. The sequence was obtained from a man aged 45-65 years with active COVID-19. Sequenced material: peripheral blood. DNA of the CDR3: TGCGCCAGCAGCAACCGGGACAGGGGGGCCTACGAGCAGTACTTC. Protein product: CASSNRDRGAYEQYF.